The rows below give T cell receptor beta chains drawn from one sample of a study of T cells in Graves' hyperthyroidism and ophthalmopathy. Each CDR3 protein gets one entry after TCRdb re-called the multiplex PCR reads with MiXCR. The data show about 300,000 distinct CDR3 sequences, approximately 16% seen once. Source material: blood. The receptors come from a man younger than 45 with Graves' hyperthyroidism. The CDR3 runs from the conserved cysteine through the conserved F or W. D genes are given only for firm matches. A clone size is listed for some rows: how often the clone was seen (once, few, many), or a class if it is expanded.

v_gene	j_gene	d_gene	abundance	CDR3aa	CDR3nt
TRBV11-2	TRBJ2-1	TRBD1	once	CASSRTGPYNEQFF	TGTGCCAGCAGCCGGACAGGGCCCTACAATGAGCAGTTCTTC
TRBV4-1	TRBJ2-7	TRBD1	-	CASSLDGQGLYEQYF	TGCGCCAGCAGCCTCGACGGACAGGGACTGTACGAGCAGTACTTC
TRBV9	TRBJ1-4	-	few	CASSPQPATNEKLFF	TGTGCCAGCAGTCCTCAGCCTGCAACTAATGAAAAACTGTTTTTT
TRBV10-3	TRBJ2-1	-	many	CAISDLAYEQFF	TGTGCCATCAGTGACCTAGCTTACGAGCAGTTCTTC
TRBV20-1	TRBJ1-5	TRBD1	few	CSATTGGRRNQPQHF	TGCAGTGCTACCACAGGGGGTAGGCGCAATCAGCCCCAGCATTTT
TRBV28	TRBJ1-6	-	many	CASSLVREGSLHF	TGTGCCAGCAGTTTAGTTCGCGAGGGGTCCCTCCACTTT
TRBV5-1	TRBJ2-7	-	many	CASSFVAGEFYEQYF	TGCGCCAGCAGCTTCGTGGCAGGGGAGTTCTACGAGCAGTACTTC
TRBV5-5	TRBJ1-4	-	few	CASSIAGIDEKLFF	TGTGCCAGCAGCATTGCGGGGATTGATGAAAAACTGTTTTTT
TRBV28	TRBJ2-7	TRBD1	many	CASGDRGLIEQYF	TGTGCCAGCGGGGACAGGGGGCTCATCGAGCAGTACTTC
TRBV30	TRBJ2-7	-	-	CAWGRATYEQYF	TGTGCCTGGGGCAGGGCCACCTACGAGCAGTACTTC
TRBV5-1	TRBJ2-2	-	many	CASSLNPNTGELFF	TGCGCCAGCAGCTTGAACCCGAACACCGGGGAGCTGTTTTTT
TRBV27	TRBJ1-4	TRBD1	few	CASSRRGLVEKLFF	TGTGCCAGCAGTCGAAGGGGGCTGGTAGAAAAACTGTTTTTT
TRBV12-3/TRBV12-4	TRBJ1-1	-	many	CASSFIGTEAFF	TGTGCCAGCAGTTTTATAGGAACTGAAGCTTTCTTT
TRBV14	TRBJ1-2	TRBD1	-	CASRPSGTGAGGYTF	TGTGCCAGCAGGCCCTCCGGGACAGGGGCTGGCGGCTACACCTTC
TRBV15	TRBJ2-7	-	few	CATSRVAQGHYEQYF	TGTGCCACCAGCAGGGTAGCTCAAGGGCACTACGAGCAGTACTTC
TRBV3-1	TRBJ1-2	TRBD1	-	CASRSQGAVYGYTF	TGTGCCAGCAGATCCCAGGGGGCGGTCTATGGCTACACCTTC
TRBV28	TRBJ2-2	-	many	CASSYYTGELFF	TGTGCCAGCAGTTACTACACAGGGGAGCTGTTTTTT
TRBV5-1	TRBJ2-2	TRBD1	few	CASSSGTAYTGELFF	TGCGCCAGCAGCTCCGGGACAGCCTACACCGGGGAGCTGTTTTTT
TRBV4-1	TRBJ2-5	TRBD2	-	CASSQEGMAGAGETQYF	TGCGCCAGCAGCCAAGAAGGAATGGCGGGAGCCGGGGAGACCCAGTACTTC
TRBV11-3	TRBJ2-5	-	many	CASSLLSSPYQETQYF	TGTGCCAGCAGCTTGTTGTCGAGCCCCTATCAAGAGACCCAGTACTTC
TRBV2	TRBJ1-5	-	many	CASRTGRSPSPQHF	TGTGCCAGCAGAACCGGACGGTCGCCTTCGCCCCAGCATTTT
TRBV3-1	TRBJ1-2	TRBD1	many	CASSPRQGSYGYTF	TGTGCCAGCAGCCCCCGACAGGGTAGCTATGGCTACACCTTC